Presented here are 20 T cell receptor beta chains from one specimen sequenced in a study of early T cells in non-severe SARS-CoV-2 infection (dated by TCRdb to the early 2020s). The library was obtained by 5' RACE. The instrument was a NextSeq 500. The public reads were reprocessed in TCRdb via fastp at Q25 and MiXCR, keeping in-frame beta chains. Rows merge per CDR3 protein into single entries with the most common DNA and genes. Within this sample are about 60,000 distinct CDR3 sequences, with roughly 13% of them counted one time only. The ten largest clones represent 4.8% of the sample. The sequenced sample was whole blood. These receptors all come from an adult who was a healthcare worker with PCR-confirmed SARS-CoV-2 infection or an uninfected control (not recorded which).

This clonotype was seen at least ten times. J is TRBJ1-6 and V is TRBV20-1; TRBD1 matches at 7 bases. The V gene end was trimmed by 2 bases and the J gene end by 4 bases; junction bases not matched to a gene: 11. The germline gives CDR1 DFQATT, CDR2 SNEGSKA (reference sequence). The CDR3 has 17 amino acids. The CDR3 nucleotides are TGCAGTGCTAGACAGGGGGACTTCCCCCAATATAATTCACCCCTCCACTTT. It yields the protein CSARQGDFPQYNSPLHF.

The chain has TRBV6-5 and TRBJ1-1; tentative D call: TRBD1 (5 bases). The CDR3 extends over 13 amino acids. Trimming removed 2 bases from V and 5 bases from J, with 9 bases in between. Germline V gives CDR1 MNHEY, CDR2 SVGAGI. The CDR3 reads CASSYQTETEAFF. The CDR3 DNA sequence: TGTGCCAGCAGTTACCAGACAGAAACTGAAGCTTTCTTT.

The genes are TRBV7-9 and TRBJ1-1; no reliable D call. The CDR3 loop spans 13 amino acids. Trimming removed 8 bases from V and 7 bases from J, with 17 bases in between. Germline V gene sequence: CDR1 SEHNR, CDR2 FQNEAQ (reference sequence). CDR3 sequence (DNA): TGTGCCAGCCAAGACGGTCCCGGAGTTGAAGCTTTCTTT. Its protein is CASQDGPGVEAFF.

The chain has TRBV5-1 and TRBJ2-3, with D perhaps assigned TRBD1 or TRBD2 (5 bases each). CDR1 is SGHRS, CDR2 YFSETQ, per germline. Trimming left V 6 bases short and J 0 bases short, with 11 bases between. This CDR3 has 14 amino acids. CDR3 residues: CASTKGTSTDTQYF. The DNA of the CDR3 is TGCGCCAGCACAAAAGGGACCAGCACAGATACGCAGTATTTT.

This chain joins TRBV28 and TRBJ2-1, with 10 bases lining up with TRBD2. The CDR3 totals 15 residues. Looked up from germline, CDR1 is MDHEN and CDR2 is SYDVKM. Unmatched junction bases numbered 12, after V lost 1 base and J lost 15 bases. For the CDR3, the DNA is TGTGCCAGCAGTTTATACCCTAGCGGGAGAGTGACTCCGTTCTTC. Translation: CASSLYPSGRVTPFF.

This clonotype was counted only a few times. The rearrangement joins TRBV11-2 to TRBJ2-1, with TRBD2 matching 12 bases. There are 15 residues in the CDR3. Germline trimming cut 5 bases from V and 7 bases from J; bases unmatched to any gene: 6. Per germline, CDR1 SGHAT and CDR2 FQNNGV. The CDR3 is CASSLRLAGENEQFF. The CDR3 DNA sequence: TGTGCCAGCAGCCTAAGACTAGCGGGGGAAAATGAGCAGTTCTTC.

This clonotype turned up a few times. This chain connects TRBV29-1 to TRBJ2-1, with D possibly called TRBD1 or TRBD2 (5 bases each). The germline V gene encodes CDR1 SQVTM and CDR2 ANQGSEA. This CDR3 has 13 amino acids. V gave up 6 bases and J gave up 7 bases, with 16 bases separating them. In DNA form, the CDR3 reads TGCAGCGTGCCAGGGCCCGGCGGGAATGAGCAGTTCTTC. Encoded protein: CSVPGPGGNEQFF.

This clonotype was seen ten or more times. The rearrangement uses TRBV4-3 and TRBJ1-6; a possible D gene is TRBD1 (6 bases). From germline, CDR1 is LGHNA and CDR2 YSLEER. V was shortened by 0 bases and J by 6 bases, with 21 bases between the two germline ends. This CDR3 is 19 amino acids long. CDR3 sequence reads: CASSQDLGTGTNINSPLHF. In DNA form, the CDR3 reads TGCGCCAGCAGCCAAGATTTAGGGACCGGGACAAATATTAATTCACCCCTCCACTTT.

Comments on this clonotype: A much larger clone lies a single base off, so this may be a read error. The CDR3 DNA follows: TGCAGCGCCCTTACTAGCCCGAACGTTGGCGTGGAGCTGTTTTTT. Amino acids: CSALTSPNVGVELFF. This sequence joins TRBV29-1 and TRBJ2-2; tentatively, D is TRBD2 (6 bases). Germline assignment: CDR1 SQVTM and CDR2 ANQGSEA. V was pared by 7 bases and J by 10 bases, with 25 bases between. The CDR3 extends over 15 amino acids.

The chain combines TRBV18 with TRBJ2-7; D gene uncertain. The CDR3 has 12 residues. Between the trimmed V and J ends, which lost 3 bases and 5 bases, there was a span of 8 bases. Germline CDR1 KGHSH, CDR2 LQKENI. For the CDR3, the DNA is TGTGCCAGCTCACCGAAGGGCAACGAGCAGTACTTC. Its protein product is CASSPKGNEQYF.

This clonotype was counted a few times. This chain uses TRBV30 with TRBJ2-5, with 8 bases aligning to TRBD2. Germline CDR1 GTSNPN, CDR2 SVGIG (reference sequence). The CDR3 spans 14 residues. V dropped 4 bases and J dropped 1; count of bases not matched to a gene: 5. DNA of the CDR3: TGTGCCTGGAAGACGGGAGGGGGCCAAGAGACCCAGTACTTC. Protein sequence: CAWKTGGGQETQYF. The complete variable domain, with remaining parts taken from reference TRBV30 and TRBJ2-5, reads SQTIHQWPATLVQPVGSPLSLECTVEGTSNPNLYWYRQAAGRGLQLLFYSVGIGQISSEVPQNLSASRPQDRQFILSSKKLLLSDSGFYLCAWKTGGGQETQYFGPGTRLLVL.

As regards this clonotype: Being one base from a much bigger clone, this may be a read error. This chain joins TRBV6-5 and TRBJ1-2; 12 bases line up with TRBD1. The CDR3 sequence is 14 residues long. Looked up from germline, CDR1 is MNHEY and CDR2 is SVGAGI. The chain's CDR3 is CPSSYSGTGGGYTF. CDR3 nucleotide sequence: TGTCCCAGCAGTTACTCCGGGACAGGGGGCGGCTACACCTTC.

The chain couples TRBV7-9 to TRBJ2-1; 10 bases are a match to TRBD1. Germline V CDR1 and CDR2: SEHNR, FQNEAQ (reference sequence). V lost 1 base and J lost 4; bases outside the gene matches: 10. The CDR3 covers 18 residues. The CDR3 here is CASSLVGGQGSRYNEQFF. The CDR3 DNA follows: TGTGCCAGCAGCTTAGTTGGGGGACAGGGGAGCCGTTACAATGAGCAGTTCTTC. Complete variable domain (other parts from reference TRBV7-9 and TRBJ2-1): DTGVSQNPRHKITKRGQNVTFRCDPISEHNRLYWYRQTLGQGPEFLTYFQNEAQLEKSRLLSDRFSAERPKGSFSTLEIQRTEQGDSAMYLCASSLVGGQGSRYNEQFFGPGTRLTVL.

There are a few counts of this clonotype. This chain links TRBV5-1 with TRBJ1-1; D call uncertain. The CDR3 loop spans 15 amino acids. In germline, CDR1 is SGHRS, CDR2 YFSETQ. Trimming cost V 0 bases and J 1 base, with 10 bases left between them. The CDR3 sequence is CASSLEARENTEAFF. The CDR3 region has the DNA TGCGCCAGCAGCTTGGAAGCAAGGGAGAACACTGAAGCTTTCTTT.

The sample holds a few counts of this clonotype. The chain combines TRBV20-1 with TRBJ1-1, with D perhaps matching TRBD1 (5 bases). Germline values: CDR1 DFQATT, CDR2 SNEGSKA (reference sequence). The CDR3 consists of 13 residues. Trimming pared 2 bases from V and 5 bases from J, leaving 12 bases between. The CDR3 loop reads CSARLGVITEAFF. CDR3 sequence (DNA): TGCAGTGCTAGACTGGGGGTAATTACTGAAGCTTTCTTT.

In its sample, this clonotype was seen many times. The chain couples TRBV9 to TRBJ1-5; 11 bases agree with TRBD1. The V gene's germline CDR1 is SGDLS and CDR2 YYNGEE. Trimming took 7 bases from V and 4 from J; bases not matched to a gene: 13. CDR3 length: 17 residues. CDR3 DNA: TGTGCCAGCGTCGACACCGGGACAGGGGGTTTTAATCAGCCCCAGCATTTT. Amino acid sequence: CASVDTGTGGFNQPQHF.

This clonotype was seen at least ten times. The chain uses TRBV4-2 and TRBJ2-2, with 7 nucleotides matching TRBD2. Germline V gene lookup returns CDR1 LGHNA and CDR2 YNFKEQ. Unmatched junction bases numbered 6, after V lost 1 base and J lost 7 bases. CDR3 length: 15 residues. In nucleotides, the CDR3 is TGTGCCAGCAGCCAAGTTATGCCGGGGGGCGGGGAGCTGTTTTTT. Amino acid sequence: CASSQVMPGGGELFF.

This clonotype was found many times. V is TRBV29-1 and J is TRBJ2-1; 11 nucleotides line up with TRBD1. CDR1 and CDR2 (germline): SQVTM, ANQGSEA. The length of the CDR3 is 12 residues. Losses at the gene ends were 6 bases for V and 8 bases for J; bases not matched to a gene: 3. CDR3 loop: CSVPGQGDEQFF. CDR3 DNA sequence: TGCAGCGTGCCGGGACAGGGGGATGAGCAGTTCTTC.

This clonotype was seen more than once but under ten times. The chain combines TRBV15 with TRBJ2-7, with 7 bases aligning to TRBD2. The CDR3 has 15 amino acids. V gave up 3 bases and J gave up 4 bases; unmatched junction bases: 9. Germline values: CDR1 LNHNV, CDR2 YYDKDF (reference sequence). The CDR3 bases are TGTGCCACCAGCAGGGAATGGACTAGTAGTTACGAGCAGTACTTC. This encodes CATSREWTSSYEQYF. The whole variable domain, filled in from reference TRBV15 and TRBJ2-7, reads DAMVIQNPRYQVTQFGKPVTLSCSQTLNHNVMYWYQQKSSQAPKLLFHYYDKDFNNEADTPDNFQSRRPNTSFCFLDIRSPGLGDTAMYLCATSREWTSSYEQYFGPGTRLTVT.

This chain connects TRBV9 to TRBJ2-1; D may be TRBD2 (6 bases). The germline gives CDR1 SGDLS, CDR2 YYNGEE. The ends were cut back, 3 bases at V and 6 bases at J, with 19 bases in the middle. CDR3 length equals 16 residues. Here the CDR3 reads CASSESGTSVVNEQFF. The CDR3 DNA sequence: TGTGCCAGCAGCGAATCCGGGACTTCCGTTGTCAATGAGCAGTTCTTC. The entire variable domain, with the rest obtained from reference TRBV9 and TRBJ2-1, is as follows: DSGVTQTPKHLITATGQRVTLRCSPRSGDLSVYWYQQSLDQGLQFLIQYYNGEERAKGNILERFSAQQFPDLHSELNLSSLELGDSALYFCASSESGTSVVNEQFFGPGTRLTVL.